These 30 T cell receptor beta chains came from one sample sequenced in a study of T cell repertoires in cytomegalovirus infection. TCRdb independently ran MiXCR on the reads; one entry per CDR3 protein. This sample carries about 920,000 distinct CDR3 sequences, less than 35% of them seen once, and the ten largest clones take about 14%. Antigen specificity for these receptors is unknown. Source: cultured CD8+ T cells from PBMCs, taken from culture after CMV antigen stimulation. The origin of the receptors is a human donor in good health (CMV status not recorded). Some clones in this sample may be carry-over from other donors' samples.

The chain employs TRBV15 and TRBJ2-1; possible D gene TRBD1, 5 bases. In germline, CDR1 is LNHNV, CDR2 YYDKDF (reference sequence). The CDR3 is made up of 13 amino acids. V lost 4 bases and J lost 8, with 12 bases in between. CDR3 protein: CATSKRQLDEQFF. Written as DNA, the CDR3 is TGTGCCACCAGCAAAAGACAGTTGGATGAGCAGTTCTTC. The full variable domain, its missing parts supplied by reference TRBV15 and TRBJ2-1, is DAMVIQNPRYQVTQFGKPVTLSCSQTLNHNVMYWYQQKSSQAPKLLFHYYDKDFNNEADTPDNFQSRRPNTSFCFLDIRSPGLGDTAMYLCATSKRQLDEQFFGPGTRLTVL.

This clonotype was found many times. The chain carries TRBV7-6 and TRBJ2-7; perhaps TRBD2 as D (5 bases). Germline-derived CDR1 and CDR2 are SGHVS and FNYEAQ. V was cut by 5 bases and J by 1 base, with 18 bases left in between. The CDR3 runs 16 residues. Written as DNA, the CDR3 is TGTGCCAGCAGCCAAATAGGAGCAGGAGGATCCTACGAGCAGTACGTC. Translation: CASSQIGAGGSYEQYV.

The sample holds a few counts of this clonotype. The chain joins TRBV7-2 to TRBJ2-7; 8 nucleotides line up with TRBD1. This CDR3 has 15 amino acids. CDR1 and CDR2 (germline): SGHTA, FQGNSA. Trimming took 5 bases from V and 5 from J; bases not matched to a gene: 11. CDR3 nucleotide sequence: TGTGCCAGCAGCCCCTCGACAGGGGTGGTTCACGAGCAGTACGTC. Amino acids: CASSPSTGVVHEQYV.

The chain couples TRBV6-6 to TRBJ2-2; D is uncertain. Germline lookup yields CDR1 MNHNY and CDR2 SVGAGI (reference sequence). The CDR3 is 13 residues long. V was cut by 8 bases and J by 7 bases, with 14 bases left in between. Written as DNA, the CDR3 is TGTGCCAGCGCCCCTACCCGGATCGGGGAGCTGTTTTTT. Protein sequence: CASAPTRIGELFF.

This clonotype was detected a few times. Germline and junction disagree at one end, which may indicate a read error. The CDR3 is CASSQDHDSEADFSGNTIYF. CDR3 bases: TGTGCCAGCAGCCAAGATCATGACAGTGAAGCCGATTTCTCTGGAAACACCATATATTTT. The V gene is TRBV4-1, the J gene TRBJ1-3; weak D call: TRBD1 (5 bases). The CDR3 loop spans 20 amino acids. Germline CDR1 and CDR2: MGHRA and YSYEKL.

This clonotype occurred a few times. Here the CDR3 reads CSARDMYEQYF. The CDR3 DNA is TGCAGTGCTCGGGATATGTACGAGCAGTACTTC. The rearrangement uses TRBV20-1 and TRBJ2-7, with D perhaps matching TRBD2 (5 bases). The germline gives CDR1 DFQATT, CDR2 SNEGSKA (reference sequence). The CDR3 spans 11 residues. Trimming shortened V by 5 bases and J by 4 bases, and 9 bases separated the two germline ends.

This clonotype was detected a few times. V usage is TRBV19 and J usage is TRBJ2-5; 7 bases align to TRBD1. Germline lookup yields CDR1 LNHDA and CDR2 SQIVND (reference sequence). J lost 5 bases, V lost 5 bases, and 14 bases had no gene match. This CDR3 has 16 amino acids. Here the CDR3 reads CASSGTGAGWLETQYF. The CDR3 nucleotides are TGTGCCAGTAGTGGTACAGGGGCAGGTTGGTTGGAGACCCAGTACTTC.

There are a few counts of this clonotype. CDR3 protein: CATSEQTGLFNEQYF. The CDR3 DNA sequence: TGTGCCACCAGCGAACAGACAGGTCTGTTTAACGAGCAGTACTTC. The rearrangement links TRBV15 to TRBJ2-7, with TRBD1 as a possible D gene (6 bases). V lost 5 bases and J lost 5, with 19 bases in between. CDR3 length: 15 amino acids. Germline CDR1 and CDR2: LNHNV and YYDKDF (reference sequence).

The chain recombines TRBV27 with TRBJ1-4; D is undetermined. Per germline, CDR1 MNHEY and CDR2 SMNVEV (reference sequence). The V end was cut by 3 bases, the J end by 7 bases, with 12 bases between. The CDR3 has 14 amino acids. The CDR3 coding sequence is TGTGCCAGCAGTTTCTCGGGTGATGGTGAAAAACTGTTTTTT. It translates to CASSFSGDGEKLFF.

The V gene is TRBV7-3, the J gene TRBJ1-5; D is undetermined. This CDR3 has 14 amino acids. Trimming took off 1 base at V and 2 bases at J, with 6 bases between the two ends. Germline values: CDR1 SGHTA, CDR2 FQGTGA. The CDR3 here is CASSLKSGNQPQHF. Here the CDR3 DNA reads TGTGCCAGCAGCTTAAAGTCAGGCAATCAGCCCCAGCATTTT.

This chain's CDR3 is CSADSRGKYNEQFF. CDR3 DNA sequence: TGCAGTGCTGACTCGCGGGGGAAATACAATGAGCAGTTCTTC. The J gene is TRBJ2-1, the V gene TRBV20-1, with TRBD2 matching 7 bases. J lost 4 bases, V lost 5 bases, and 8 bases had no gene match. The CDR3 length is 14 residues. CDR1 and CDR2 (germline): DFQATT, SNEGSKA (reference sequence).

The chain employs TRBV19 and TRBJ1-1; D possibly corresponds to TRBD1 (5 bases). The CDR3 loop spans 13 amino acids. The germline V and J ends were trimmed by 7 bases and 5 bases, with 14 bases remaining between them. The germline V gene encodes CDR1 LNHDA and CDR2 SQIVND (reference sequence). Written as DNA, the CDR3 is TGTGCCAGTATCCCCAGGGATCGAACTGAAGCTTTCTTT. This gives the protein CASIPRDRTEAFF.

This clonotype was seen only a few times. The J gene is TRBJ1-1, the V gene TRBV4-2, with D unclear. Per the germline V gene, CDR1 is LGHNA and CDR2 is YNFKEQ. The CDR3 spans 16 residues. The V end was cut by 4 bases, the J end by 3 bases, with 18 bases between. CDR3 protein: CASSPPASQPHTEAFF. The CDR3 nucleotides read TGTGCCAGCAGCCCCCCAGCATCGCAGCCTCACACTGAAGCTTTCTTT.

The V gene is TRBV4-1, the J gene TRBJ2-2; possibly TRBD2 for D (5 bases). CDR1 is MGHRA and CDR2 is YSYEKL in the germline V gene. The CDR3 spans 17 residues. The germline V and J ends were trimmed by 4 bases and 0 bases, with 15 bases remaining between them. CDR3 bases: TGCGCCAGCAGCCTCACAGCAGAGGGTCCGAACACCGGGGAGCTGTTTTTT. This sequence encodes CASSLTAEGPNTGELFF.

This clonotype was found a few times. This rearrangement joins TRBV14 to TRBJ1-2; D unclear. Per germline, CDR1 SGHDN and CDR2 FVKESK. The V end was cut by 3 bases, the J end by 4 bases, with 9 bases between. This CDR3 spans 13 amino acids. CDR3 bases: TGTGCCAGCAGCCAGAAATGGGGCTATGGCTACACCTTC. It specifies CASSQKWGYGYTF.

The V and J genes are TRBV5-1 and TRBJ2-7; D is unresolved. Germline lookup yields CDR1 SGHRS and CDR2 YFSETQ. V was pared by 2 bases and J by 0 bases, with 12 bases between. This CDR3 is built from 15 residues. CDR3: CASSLTADSSYEQYF. CDR3 sequence (DNA): TGCGCCAGCAGCTTAACTGCGGATAGCTCCTACGAGCAGTACTTC.

The gene calls are TRBV7-8 and TRBJ2-1; D is ambiguous. Germline lookup yields CDR1 SGHVS and CDR2 FQNEAQ. V was shortened by 1 base and J by 6 bases, with 16 bases between the two germline ends. There are 16 residues in the CDR3. The CDR3 sequence: CASSLGPPGLCNEQFF. The CDR3 coding sequence is TGTGCCAGCAGCTTAGGGCCCCCCGGCCTTTGCAATGAGCAGTTCTTC. The variable domain in full, completed from reference TRBV7-8 and TRBJ2-1, reads GAGVSQSPRYKVAKRGQDVALRCDPISGHVSLFWYQQALGQGPEFLTYFQNEAQLDKSGLPSDRFFAERPEGSVSTLKIQRTQQEDSAVYLCASSLGPPGLCNEQFFGPGTRLTVL.

The genes are TRBV7-8 and TRBJ2-7; D call uncertain. This CDR3 is built from 15 residues. The V gene's germline CDR1 is SGHVS and CDR2 FQNEAQ. V lost 5 bases and J lost 3, with 17 bases in between. The CDR3, as DNA: TGTGCCAGCAGCCTGACGTCTATGGGCTTCTACGAGCAGTACTTC. The encoded protein is CASSLTSMGFYEQYF.

The rearrangement uses TRBV3-1 and TRBJ2-3, with D possibly being TRBD1 or TRBD2 (5 bases each). Trimming removed 2 bases at V and 2 bases at J, with 17 bases between. CDR3 length: 17 amino acids. The germline V gene encodes CDR1 LGHDT and CDR2 YNNKEL (reference sequence). CDR3 sequence reads: CASSQYGERGTTDTQYF. The DNA for the CDR3 is TGTGCCAGCAGCCAATACGGAGAGAGGGGCACCACAGATACGCAGTATTTT.

The sample holds a few counts of this clonotype. The chain carries TRBV28 and TRBJ2-1, with 13 bases that match TRBD2. Per the germline V gene, CDR1 is MDHEN and CDR2 is SYDVKM. The CDR3 runs 18 residues. Germline trimming cut 3 bases from V and 8 bases from J; bases unmatched to any gene: 13. CDR3 loop: CASSFPNELAGGGDEQFF. CDR3 coding DNA: TGTGCCAGCAGTTTCCCAAACGAACTAGCGGGGGGGGGTGATGAGCAGTTCTTC.

This clonotype was recorded a few times. J is TRBJ2-2 and V is TRBV20-1, with D hard to call. Germline CDR1 is DFQATT and CDR2 is SNEGSKA (reference sequence). CDR3 length: 15 residues. Trimming took off 6 bases at V and 0 bases at J, with 14 bases between the two ends. CDR3 sequence reads: CSASGGQPNTGELFF. The CDR3 DNA reads as TGCAGTGCCTCAGGTGGCCAGCCGAACACCGGGGAGCTGTTTTTT.

This clonotype was observed a handful of times. The gene calls are TRBV6-2 or TRBV6-3 and TRBJ2-1, with 10 bases that match TRBD1. V lost 6 bases, J lost 4 bases, and 6 bases stayed unmatched. Germline V gives CDR1 MNHEY, CDR2 SVGEGT. This CDR3 comprises 15 residues. CDR3 DNA sequence: TGTGCCAGCAGATTACGGGGACAGGGGTACAATGAGCAGTTCTTC. Translating gives CASRLRGQGYNEQFF.

Comment on this clonotype: The junction does not match germline at one end; this may be a read error. The V call is TRBV27, the J call TRBJ2-5, with D hard to call. Germline CDR1 and CDR2: MNHEY and SMNVEV (reference sequence). This CDR3 has 13 residues. For the CDR3, the DNA is TGTGCCAGCAGTTCCTTCGATCAAGATACCCAGTACTTC. It specifies CASSSFDQDTQYF.

This clonotype was picked up many times. This chain uses TRBV7-9 with TRBJ1-3; a possible D gene is TRBD1 (6 bases). Germline values: CDR1 SEHNR, CDR2 FQNEAQ (reference sequence). The length of the CDR3 is 16 residues. Trimming shortened V by 7 bases and J by 2 bases, and 18 bases separated the two germline ends. In nucleotides, the CDR3 is TGTGCCAGCACCCCCTTGGGGGCAGGGGCTGGAAACACCATATATTTT. Translation: CASTPLGAGAGNTIYF.

The rearrangement uses TRBV10-3 and TRBJ1-2; the D gene is possibly TRBD1 (5 bases). The V gene's germline CDR1 is ENHRY and CDR2 SYGVKD. The V end lost 10 bases, the J end lost 3 bases, and 18 bases lay between the germline ends. The CDR3 spans 14 residues. CDR3 region: CATDPGEGHYGYTF. In nucleotides, the CDR3 is TGTGCCACCGATCCGGGGGAGGGTCACTATGGCTACACCTTC.

This clonotype was seen a handful of times. The rearrangement joins TRBV6-5 to TRBJ2-2; maybe TRBD2 (6 bases). V gave up 8 bases and J gave up 6 bases, with 16 bases separating them. The CDR3 has 14 residues. Germline assignment: CDR1 MNHEY and CDR2 SVGAGI. CDR3 in amino acids: CASGRGEDAGELFF. The CDR3 DNA follows: TGTGCCAGCGGGCGGGGAGAAGACGCCGGGGAGCTGTTTTTT.

V gene TRBV11-3 combines with J gene TRBJ2-3; 8 positions match TRBD2. CDR1 SGHNT and CDR2 YENEEA come from the germline V gene. V shed 5 bases, J shed 2 bases, and the junction held 9 bases outside the gene matches. The CDR3 extends over 16 amino acids. DNA for the CDR3: TGTGCCAGCAGCCCTGGCTGCGGGGGGTTCACAGATACGCAGTATTTT. Protein sequence: CASSPGCGGFTDTQYF.

V usage is TRBV10-3 and J usage is TRBJ1-1; D perhaps matches TRBD1 (5 bases). CDR3 length: 15 residues. V was shortened by 0 bases and J by 2 bases, with 10 bases between the two germline ends. Germline-derived CDR1 and CDR2 are ENHRY and SYGVKD. The CDR3 here is CAISESRQGNTEAFF. CDR3 sequence (DNA): TGTGCCATCAGTGAGTCAAGGCAGGGAAACACTGAAGCTTTCTTT.

Comment on this clonotype: Mismatch with germline at one junction end may stem from a read error. V is TRBV18 and J is TRBJ2-3; maybe TRBD2 (5 bases). Looked up from germline, CDR1 is KGHSH and CDR2 is LQKENI. The CDR3 extends over 14 amino acids. CDR3 sequence reads: CARSPSSGTDTQYF. CDR3 nucleotides: TGTGCCAGATCACCGAGTAGCGGCACAGATACGCAGTATTTT.

In its sample, this clonotype was seen many times. V and J are TRBV27 and TRBJ2-7; TRBD1 aligns across 7 bases. Per the germline V gene, CDR1 is MNHEY and CDR2 is SMNVEV (reference sequence). V shed 7 bases, J shed 2 bases, and the junction held 11 bases outside the gene matches. This CDR3 spans 15 amino acids. The CDR3 DNA is TGTGCCAGCAAGCTATCCGGGACAGCTACCTACGAGCAGTACTTC. Translating it yields CASKLSGTATYEQYF.